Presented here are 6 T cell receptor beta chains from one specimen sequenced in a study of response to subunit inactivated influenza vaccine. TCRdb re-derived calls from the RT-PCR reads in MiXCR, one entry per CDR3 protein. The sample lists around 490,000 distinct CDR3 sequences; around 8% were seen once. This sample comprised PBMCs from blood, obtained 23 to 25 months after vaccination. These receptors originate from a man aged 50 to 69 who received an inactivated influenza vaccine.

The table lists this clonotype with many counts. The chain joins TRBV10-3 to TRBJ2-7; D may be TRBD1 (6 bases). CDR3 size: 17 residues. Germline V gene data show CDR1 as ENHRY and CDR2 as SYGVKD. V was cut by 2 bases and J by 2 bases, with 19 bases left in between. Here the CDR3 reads CAISEPPGTRNTYEQYF. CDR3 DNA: TGTGCCATCAGTGAGCCGCCCGGGACACGGAATACCTACGAGCAGTACTTC.

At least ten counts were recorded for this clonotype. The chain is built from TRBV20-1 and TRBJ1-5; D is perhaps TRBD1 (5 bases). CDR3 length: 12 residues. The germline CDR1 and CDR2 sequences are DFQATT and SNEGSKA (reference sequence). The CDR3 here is CSAYRGWPPQHF. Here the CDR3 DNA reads TGCAGCGCCTACCGGGGGTGGCCGCCCCAGCATTTT.

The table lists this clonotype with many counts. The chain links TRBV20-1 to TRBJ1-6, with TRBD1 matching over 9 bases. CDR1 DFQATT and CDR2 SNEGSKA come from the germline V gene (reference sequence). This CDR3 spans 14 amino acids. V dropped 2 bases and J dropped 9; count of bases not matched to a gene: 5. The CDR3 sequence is CSARPTTGGSPLHF. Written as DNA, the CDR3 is TGCAGTGCTAGACCTACGACAGGGGGTTCACCCCTCCACTTT.

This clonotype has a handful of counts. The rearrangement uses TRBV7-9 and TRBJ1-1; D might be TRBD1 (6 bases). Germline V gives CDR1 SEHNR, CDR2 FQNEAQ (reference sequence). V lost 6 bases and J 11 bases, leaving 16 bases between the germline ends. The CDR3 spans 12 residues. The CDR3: CASSLQGFWAFF. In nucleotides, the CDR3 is TGTGCCAGCAGTTTACAGGGATTTTGGGCTTTCTTT.

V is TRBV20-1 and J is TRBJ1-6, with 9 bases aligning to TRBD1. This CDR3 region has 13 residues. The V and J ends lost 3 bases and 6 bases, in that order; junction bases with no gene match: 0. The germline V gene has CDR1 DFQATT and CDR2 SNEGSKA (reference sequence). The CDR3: CSARDRGNSPLHF. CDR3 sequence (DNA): TGCAGTGCTAGGGACAGGGGTAATTCACCCCTCCACTTT.

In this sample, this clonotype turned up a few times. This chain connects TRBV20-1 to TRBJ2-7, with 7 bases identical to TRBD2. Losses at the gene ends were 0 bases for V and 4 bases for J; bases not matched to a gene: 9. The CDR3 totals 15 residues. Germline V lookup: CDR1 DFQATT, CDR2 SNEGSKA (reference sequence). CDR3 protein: CSARDVGGMFYEQYF. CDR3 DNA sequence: TGCAGTGCTAGAGATGTCGGGGGGATGTTTTACGAGCAGTACTTC.